This record covers a single T cell receptor (beta chain). Antigen unknown. This entry belongs to a study of PD-1 blockade in classical Hodgkin lymphoma. CDR1 is MGHRA, CDR2 YSYEKL, per germline. V lost 4 bases, J lost 5 bases, and 9 bases stayed unmatched. This CDR3 has 16 amino acids. Profiled with immunoSEQ multiplex PCR; TCRdb holds only in-frame clones, not every one. The sample includes 20,000 or so clones, around 80% of them seen just once. Study-level findings and limits: Patients newly diagnosed and complete responders had comparable baseline diversity. The authors have not defined what causes the repertoire differences, possibly disease activity or prior therapy.

Indicated time point: cycle 4 day 1 (C4D1), after more than 5 weeks of nivolumab. Every patient relapsed after autologous stem cell transplantation, and brentuximab vedotin exposure varied. The sample in question was peripheral blood mononuclear cells (PBMCs), obtained before the fourth cycle of nivolumab. The TCR comes from a human donor with classical Hodgkin lymphoma. The chain couples TRBV4-1 to TRBJ2-5, with 11 bases aligning to TRBD2. The CDR3: CASSPIAGGPGETQYF. In DNA, the CDR3 is TGCGCCAGCAGCCCCATAGCGGGGGGGCCCGGGGAGACCCAGTACTTC.